Each of the 10 T cell receptor beta chains below was sequenced from the same sample in a study of cytomegalovirus exposure and HLA in healthy donors. PCR was performed using 60 Vbeta and 13 Jbeta primers. Clones were sequenced by immunoSEQ multiplex PCR, and TCRdb holds only the in-frame ones, with some missing. The sample has 35,000 to 45,000 clones, around 73% seen once; the top ten hold approximately 3.2%. The sample consisted of PBMCs. Every receptor here comes from a woman aged 25 to 39 in good health and CMV-seronegative.

This chain links TRBV10-3 with TRBJ2-1; TRBD2 agrees at 10 bases. Per germline, CDR1 ENHRY and CDR2 SYGVKD. This CDR3 is built from 15 residues. V dropped 6 bases and J dropped 7; count of bases not matched to a gene: 9. In DNA form, the CDR3 reads TGTGCCATCAGCCCCGACCCGACTAGCGGGAATGAGCAGTTCTTC. This sequence encodes CAISPDPTSGNEQFF.

The chain has TRBV19 and TRBJ1-1, with 9 bases lining up with TRBD1. Losses at the gene ends were 7 bases for V and 6 bases for J; bases not matched to a gene: 9. The germline V gene encodes CDR1 LNHDA and CDR2 SQIVND (reference sequence). There are 14 residues in the CDR3. The CDR3, as DNA: TGTGCCAGTACACGGGGACAGGGCCTTGCTGAAGCTTTCTTT. It is translated as CASTRGQGLAEAFF.

CDR3 residues: CASSEFLGGQGRAFF. For the CDR3, the DNA is TGTGCCAGCAGTGAATTTTTGGGAGGACAGGGTCGAGCTTTCTTT. The genes are TRBV25-1 and TRBJ1-1, with TRBD1 matching 8 bases. Germline CDR1 reads MGHDK; CDR2 reads SYGVNS. V was clipped by 1 base and J by 10 bases; unmatched bases: 11. The CDR3 contains 15 residues.

The chain links TRBV29-1 to TRBJ2-2, with D possibly being TRBD1 (5 bases). The CDR3 spans 10 residues. Germline V gene data show CDR1 as SQVTM and CDR2 as ANQGSEA. CDR3 protein: CAGWTGELFF. The DNA for the CDR3 is TGCGCAGGGTGGACCGGGGAGCTGTTTTTT.

The chain carries TRBV11-2 and TRBJ2-7; D is undetermined. This CDR3 contains 14 residues. Trimming shortened V by 5 bases and J by 5 bases, and 16 bases separated the two germline ends. Germline CDR1 reads SGHAT; CDR2 reads FQNNGV. The chain's CDR3 is CASSLSYSRDEQYF. In DNA form, the CDR3 reads TGTGCCAGCAGCCTCTCCTATTCACGGGACGAGCAGTACTTC.

The chain uses TRBV5-4 and TRBJ2-7, with 14 bases that match TRBD2. CDR1 SGHNT and CDR2 YYREEE come from the germline V gene (reference sequence). J lost 7 bases, V lost 4 bases, and 7 bases had no gene match. The CDR3 sequence is 15 residues long. The CDR3 loop reads CASSTGLAGAEEQYF. Written as DNA, the CDR3 is TGTGCCAGCAGCACGGGACTAGCGGGAGCTGAAGAGCAGTACTTC.

The chain employs TRBV29-1 and TRBJ2-7, with D uncertain. From germline, CDR1 is SQVTM and CDR2 ANQGSEA. The CDR3 consists of 14 residues. V gave up 3 bases and J gave up 4 bases, with 16 bases separating them. The CDR3 DNA is TGCAGCGTTGAGTTCCCGGCGGAACCGTACGAGCAGTACTTC. The encoded protein is CSVEFPAEPYEQYF.

This chain connects TRBV7-9 to TRBJ1-2; the D is unclear. Trimming removed 7 bases from V and 6 bases from J, with 18 bases in between. CDR1 and CDR2 from the germline V gene are SEHNR and FQNEAQ (reference sequence). CDR3 length equals 14 residues. In DNA, the CDR3 is TGTGCCAGCACCCGCCGGGAGGCCGAGGATGGCTACACCTTC. Its translation is CASTRREAEDGYTF.

This chain connects TRBV6-5 to TRBJ2-5; D remains ambiguous. V shed 4 bases and J shed 5 bases, with 11 bases lying between them. Germline CDR1 MNHEY, CDR2 SVGAGI. The CDR3 covers 13 residues. In DNA, the CDR3 is TGTGCCAGCAGTTTCGCCGCCGGGGAGACCCAGTACTTC. Translating it yields CASSFAAGETQYF.

This clone has only a few counts. The chain uses TRBV6-4 and TRBJ1-5; 8 nucleotides match TRBD1. Looked up from germline, CDR1 is MRHNA and CDR2 is SNTAGT. The CDR3 loop spans 14 amino acids. Trimming took 5 bases from V and 5 from J; bases not matched to a gene: 5. The CDR3 sequence: CASSLTGEDQPQHF. CDR3 coding DNA: TGTGCCAGCAGTTTGACAGGGGAGGATCAGCCCCAGCATTTT.